Listed below are T cell receptor beta chains from one sample, sequenced in a study of blood T cell repertoires in COVID-19. The repertoire was sequenced with immunoSEQ multiplex PCR; TCRdb's copy has only in-frame clones and lacks some. The sample holds some 110,000 clones; roughly 82% are singletons and the top ten take about 5%. The sequenced material came from peripheral blood. These receptors originate from a man aged 55 to 70 with acute or convalescent COVID-19. CDR3s include the opening cysteine and the closing phenylalanine or tryptophan. Each record gives: CDR3 protein, CDR3 DNA, clone size, J gene, V gene, D gene. The D gene is left open where the match is weak. Only some rows state a clone size, as once, few, many or a class for expanded clones.

CDR3: CATRSGYEQYF
DNA: TGTGCCACCCGTTCGGGGTACGAGCAGTACTTC
size: .
J: TRBJ2-7
V: TRBV11-2
D: .

CDR3: CSASLQDTGELFF
DNA: TGCAGCGCTTCCTTACAGGACACCGGGGAGCTGTTTTTT
size: .
J: TRBJ2-2
V: TRBV29-1
D: .

CDR3: CASTSGGAYNEQFF
DNA: TGTGCCAGCACCTCGGGGGGGGCCTACAATGAGCAGTTCTTC
size: .
J: TRBJ2-1
V: TRBV28
D: TRBD2

CDR3: CASAPGAANTGELFF
DNA: TGTGCCAGCGCTCCTGGGGCAGCGAACACCGGGGAGCTGTTTTTT
size: .
J: TRBJ2-2
V: TRBV27
D: .

CDR3: CASSYGTVGGYEQYF
DNA: TGTGCCAGCAGTTACGGGACAGTGGGGGGATACGAGCAGTACTTC
size: .
J: TRBJ2-7
V: TRBV6-5
D: .

CDR3: CASSAAFDGYTF
DNA: TGTGCCAGCTCAGCCGCGTTTGATGGCTACACCTTC
size: .
J: TRBJ1-2
V: TRBV18
D: .

CDR3: CASSVAAGNEQFF
DNA: TGTGCCAGCAGCGTAGCTGCGGGTAATGAGCAGTTCTTC
size: .
J: TRBJ2-1
V: TRBV9
D: .

CDR3: CASSLAVGTNEKLFF
DNA: TGCGCCAGCAGCTTGGCCGTCGGAACTAATGAAAAACTGTTTTTT
size: .
J: TRBJ1-4
V: TRBV5-1
D: .

CDR3: CASSLPRAPYEQYF
DNA: TGTGCCAGCAGCTTACCGAGGGCCCCCTACGAGCAGTACTTC
size: .
J: TRBJ2-7
V: TRBV7-2
D: .

CDR3: CASSLAPDRGGIIGAFF
DNA: TGTGCCAGCAGCTTAGCGCCAGACAGGGGAGGGATAATAGGGGCTTTCTTT
size: .
J: TRBJ1-1
V: TRBV7-9
D: TRBD1

CDR3: CASTGGKDGELFF
DNA: TGTGCCAGCACAGGGGGGAAGGACGGGGAGCTGTTTTTT
size: .
J: TRBJ2-2
V: TRBV2
D: .

CDR3: CASSQEGVYSGNTIYF
DNA: TGTGCCAGCAGCCAAGAAGGAGTCTACTCTGGAAACACCATATATTTT
size: few
J: TRBJ1-3
V: TRBV3-1/TRBV3-2
D: .

CDR3: CASSPQGAYTEAFF
DNA: TGTGCCAGCAGCCCCCAGGGGGCTTACACTGAAGCTTTCTTT
size: few
J: TRBJ1-1
V: TRBV3-1/TRBV3-2
D: TRBD1

CDR3: CASRSGNAGANVLTF
DNA: TGTGCCAGTAGATCAGGGAACGCTGGGGCCAACGTCCTGACTTTC
size: .
J: TRBJ2-6
V: TRBV19
D: .

CDR3: CASSSGQGSNQPQHF
DNA: TGTGCCAGCAGCTCGGGACAGGGGAGCAATCAGCCCCAGCATTTT
size: .
J: TRBJ1-5
V: TRBV9
D: TRBD1

CDR3: CASSPGAERNEQFF
DNA: TGTGCCAGCAGCCCAGGAGCGGAACGCAATGAGCAGTTCTTC
size: .
J: TRBJ2-1
V: TRBV3-1/TRBV3-2
D: .

CDR3: CASSGRRGSGATNEKLFF
DNA: TGTGCCAGCAGTGGTCGCAGGGGTTCTGGGGCAACTAATGAAAAACTGTTTTTT
size: .
J: TRBJ1-4
V: TRBV6-1
D: .

CDR3: CASSQLTGYEQFF
DNA: TGTGCCAGCAGCCAACTTACAGGGTACGAGCAGTTCTTC
size: .
J: TRBJ2-1
V: TRBV3-1/TRBV3-2
D: .

CDR3: CASSQDFRVGQPQQF
DNA: TGTGCCAGCAGCCAAGATTTCAGGGTAGGTCAGCCCCAGCAGTTT
size: .
J: TRBJ1-5
V: TRBV3-1/TRBV3-2
D: .

CDR3: CASSYPRDAYNSPLHF
DNA: TGTGCCAGCAGTTACCCCAGGGATGCGTATAATTCACCCCTCCACTTT
size: .
J: TRBJ1-6
V: TRBV6-2/TRBV6-3
D: .

CDR3: CSVNRGHQETQYF
DNA: TGCAGCGTCAACAGGGGCCATCAAGAGACCCAGTACTTC
size: .
J: TRBJ2-5
V: TRBV29-1
D: TRBD1

CDR3: CASTRGALDGDTQYF
DNA: TGTGCCAGCACCCGAGGAGCGCTTGATGGGGATACGCAGTATTTT
size: .
J: TRBJ2-3
V: TRBV25-1
D: .

CDR3: CASSLGENGYTF
DNA: TGTGCCAGCAGCTTAGGGGAGAATGGCTACACCTTC
size: .
J: TRBJ1-2
V: TRBV7-9
D: .

CDR3: CAISATSGGGEQYF
DNA: TGTGCCATCAGTGCTACTAGCGGCGGTGGCGAGCAGTACTTC
size: .
J: TRBJ2-7
V: TRBV10-3
D: TRBD2

CDR3: CASSPGTSEETQYF
DNA: TGTGCCAGCAGCCCGGGGACTAGCGAAGAGACCCAGTACTTC
size: .
J: TRBJ2-5
V: TRBV11-1
D: TRBD2

CDR3: CASSRLWEGRRETQYF
DNA: TGCGCCAGCAGCCGCCTTTGGGAGGGTAGAAGAGAGACCCAGTACTTC
size: .
J: TRBJ2-5
V: TRBV4-1
D: TRBD2

CDR3: CASSSPGGRYNEQFF
DNA: TGTGCCAGCAGCTCCCCGGGGGGGAGGTACAATGAGCAGTTCTTC
size: .
J: TRBJ2-1
V: TRBV9
D: TRBD2

CDR3: CATSRDLTGTASSPLHF
DNA: TGTGCCACCAGCAGGGATCTAACCGGGACAGCCTCTTCACCCCTCCACTTT
size: .
J: TRBJ1-6
V: TRBV15
D: TRBD1

CDR3: CASSEPPGGANYGYTF
DNA: TGTGCCAGCAGTGAACCCCCGGGGGGGGCTAACTATGGCTACACCTTC
size: .
J: TRBJ1-2
V: TRBV2
D: .

CDR3: CASSEAQGARAFF
DNA: TGTGCCAGCAGTGAAGCGCAGGGGGCGCGGGCTTTCTTT
size: .
J: TRBJ1-1
V: TRBV6-1
D: TRBD1

CDR3: CASSPQAVGEAFF
DNA: TGTGCCAGCAGTCCTCAGGCAGTGGGTGAAGCTTTCTTT
size: .
J: TRBJ1-1
V: TRBV12-3/TRBV12-4
D: .

CDR3: CASSLTGQGGDTQYF
DNA: TGTGCCAGCAGCTTAACTGGACAGGGTGGGGATACGCAGTATTTT
size: once
J: TRBJ2-3
V: TRBV7-3
D: TRBD1

CDR3: CASSFGRLAVGAYEQYF
DNA: TGTGCCAGCAGCTTTGGGAGACTAGCTGTCGGGGCTTACGAGCAGTACTTC
size: .
J: TRBJ2-7
V: TRBV5-5
D: TRBD2

CDR3: CASREREGTDTQYF
DNA: TGTGCCAGTAGAGAGCGGGAGGGCACAGATACGCAGTATTTT
size: .
J: TRBJ2-3
V: TRBV19
D: TRBD2

CDR3: CASTIAGPFGEAFF
DNA: TGTGCCAGCACAATCGCGGGGCCATTCGGTGAAGCTTTCTTT
size: .
J: TRBJ1-1
V: TRBV6-5
D: .

CDR3: CAISRDRGGNQPQHF
DNA: TGTGCCATCAGTCGGGACAGGGGTGGCAATCAGCCCCAGCATTTT
size: .
J: TRBJ1-5
V: TRBV10-3
D: TRBD1

CDR3: CASRNRSSGELFF
DNA: TGTGCCAGTAGGAATCGGTCCTCCGGGGAGCTGTTTTTT
size: .
J: TRBJ2-2
V: TRBV19
D: .

CDR3: CAWSPLGTVDNEQFF
DNA: TGTGCCTGGAGTCCCCTCGGGACAGTAGACAATGAGCAGTTCTTC
size: once
J: TRBJ2-1
V: TRBV30
D: TRBD1

CDR3: CAWNREKFTDTQYF
DNA: TGTGCCTGGAATCGGGAGAAATTCACAGATACGCAGTATTTT
size: .
J: TRBJ2-3
V: TRBV30
D: .

CDR3: CASSWTLHHRGTGANVLTF
DNA: TGTGCCAGCAGCTGGACTCTACATCACAGGGGGACAGGGGCCAACGTCCTGACTTTC
size: .
J: TRBJ2-6
V: TRBV5-6
D: TRBD1

CDR3: CASRTGADEQYF
DNA: TGTGCCAGCAGGACAGGGGCTGACGAGCAGTACTTC
size: once
J: TRBJ2-7
V: TRBV6-5
D: TRBD1

CDR3: CASRQYNSPLHF
DNA: TGTGCCAGCAGGCAGTATAATTCACCCCTCCACTTT
size: .
J: TRBJ1-6
V: TRBV6-5
D: .

CDR3: CAISVRGYEQYF
DNA: TGTGCCATCAGTGTAAGGGGATACGAGCAGTACTTC
size: .
J: TRBJ2-7
V: TRBV10-3
D: .

CDR3: CACTITGGSYEQYF
DNA: TGTGCCTGCACTATTACAGGGGGCAGCTACGAGCAGTACTTC
size: .
J: TRBJ2-7
V: TRBV30
D: TRBD1

CDR3: CAIPLLGASGNTGELFF
DNA: TGTGCCATTCCCCTCCTAGGGGCTAGCGGGAACACCGGGGAGCTGTTTTTT
size: .
J: TRBJ2-2
V: TRBV7-2
D: TRBD2

CDR3: CASRQWTGENEQFF
DNA: TGTGCCAGCAGACAATGGACAGGGGAAAATGAGCAGTTCTTC
size: once
J: TRBJ2-1
V: TRBV28
D: TRBD1

CDR3: CASSPGQGKNSPLHF
DNA: TGTGCCAGCAGCCCCGGACAGGGGAAGAATTCACCCCTCCACTTT
size: .
J: TRBJ1-6
V: TRBV9
D: TRBD1

CDR3: CASSQTPADTIYF
DNA: TGTGCCAGCAGCCAGACCCCTGCGGACACCATATATTTT
size: .
J: TRBJ1-3
V: TRBV7-3
D: .

CDR3: CAWSFPGTGPLVEQYF
DNA: TGTGCCTGGAGCTTCCCGGGGACAGGCCCCCTTGTGGAGCAGTACTTC
size: once
J: TRBJ2-7
V: TRBV30
D: TRBD1

CDR3: CASSQVRQGNQPQHF
DNA: TGCGCCAGCAGCCAAGTCAGGCAGGGCAATCAGCCCCAGCATTTT
size: .
J: TRBJ1-5
V: TRBV4-1
D: .